The rows below give T cell receptor beta chains drawn from one sample of a study of T cells in Graves' hyperthyroidism and ophthalmopathy. TCRdb passed the multiplex PCR reads through MiXCR, listing each CDR3 protein once. The sample holds a few hundred thousand distinct CDR3 sequences; about 20% are singletons and the top ten take around 64%. The sequencing input was blood. The source of these receptors is a young man with Graves' ophthalmopathy. CDR3s include the opening cysteine and the closing phenylalanine or tryptophan. Each record gives: J gene, V gene, D gene, clone size, CDR3 DNA, CDR3 protein. The D gene is left open where the match is weak. Clone size appears in some rows only: once, few, many, or a class for an expanded clone.

J gene: TRBJ1-1
V gene: TRBV11-2
D gene: .
clone size: many
CDR3 DNA: TGTGCCAGCAGCTCCGCAGGAACGCTCGTGAACACTGAAGCTTTCTTT
CDR3 protein: CASSSAGTLVNTEAFF

J gene: TRBJ2-2
V gene: TRBV6-1
D gene: .
clone size: .
CDR3 DNA: TGTGCCAGCAGTGAACTGGGGGGCTACGCGAACACCGGGGAGCTGTTTTTT
CDR3 protein: CASSELGGYANTGELFF

J gene: TRBJ2-1
V gene: TRBV18
D gene: .
clone size: few
CDR3 DNA: TGTGCCAGCTCACCGACGGAGTCGACTTCCTACAATGAGCAGTTCTTC
CDR3 protein: CASSPTESTSYNEQFF

J gene: TRBJ2-2
V gene: TRBV7-2
D gene: .
clone size: .
CDR3 DNA: TGTGCCAGCAGCCCTGACGTAGGGCGGTACGGGGAGCTGTTTTTT
CDR3 protein: CASSPDVGRYGELFF

J gene: TRBJ1-5
V gene: TRBV6-2/TRBV6-3
D gene: .
clone size: .
CDR3 DNA: TGTGCCAGCAGTTACGTCGGGAGGGGCGATCAGCCCCAGCATTTT
CDR3 protein: CASSYVGRGDQPQHF

J gene: TRBJ1-2
V gene: TRBV2
D gene: .
clone size: .
CDR3 DNA: TGTGCCAGCAGTGGAGGGGTCCGATATGGCTACACCTTC
CDR3 protein: CASSGGVRYGYTF

J gene: TRBJ2-3
V gene: TRBV19
D gene: .
clone size: .
CDR3 DNA: TGTGCCAGTAGAATCGGGACGGACTGGGGGGCGGCGCAGTATTTT
CDR3 protein: CASRIGTDWGAAQYF

J gene: TRBJ1-2
V gene: TRBV15
D gene: .
clone size: few
CDR3 DNA: TGTGCCACCAGCAGAGATCCAGAGGCCGCAGGTCGGGGCTACACCTTC
CDR3 protein: CATSRDPEAAGRGYTF

J gene: TRBJ2-2
V gene: TRBV6-1
D gene: .
clone size: .
CDR3 DNA: TGTGCCAGCAGTTGGACCAGTTTAGACACCGGGGAGCTGTTTTTT
CDR3 protein: CASSWTSLDTGELFF

J gene: TRBJ1-1
V gene: TRBV11-2
D gene: .
clone size: many
CDR3 DNA: TGTGCCAGCAGCTTAGTAGGGTCCGCTGAAGCTTTCTTT
CDR3 protein: CASSLVGSAEAFF

J gene: TRBJ1-2
V gene: TRBV7-8
D gene: TRBD1
clone size: .
CDR3 DNA: TGTGCCGGCAGCTTAGGGACAGCCCACTATGGCTACACCTTC
CDR3 protein: CAGSLGTAHYGYTF

J gene: TRBJ1-2
V gene: TRBV4-1
D gene: TRBD1
clone size: few
CDR3 DNA: TGCGCCAGCAGCCTAGATGACAGGGCATCTAACTATGGCTACACCTTC
CDR3 protein: CASSLDDRASNYGYTF

J gene: TRBJ2-3
V gene: TRBV12-3/TRBV12-4
D gene: TRBD1
clone size: few
CDR3 DNA: TGTGCCAGCAGCCGGGGACAGGGGTTTTATGATACGCAGTATTTT
CDR3 protein: CASSRGQGFYDTQYF

J gene: TRBJ2-3
V gene: TRBV12-3/TRBV12-4
D gene: .
clone size: few
CDR3 DNA: TGTGCCAGCAGTTTTGGGCTAGCTCTTCTCACAGATACGCAGTATTTT
CDR3 protein: CASSFGLALLTDTQYF

J gene: TRBJ2-2
V gene: TRBV5-4
D gene: .
clone size: .
CDR3 DNA: TGTGCCAGCAGCTCCTCCTTGGGACGTTTAGGGGCCGGGGAGCTGTTTTTT
CDR3 protein: CASSSSLGRLGAGELFF

J gene: TRBJ2-1
V gene: TRBV5-1
D gene: .
clone size: few
CDR3 DNA: TGCGCCAGCAGCCAACAGGGAAAGCAGTTCTTC
CDR3 protein: CASSQQGKQFF

J gene: TRBJ1-1
V gene: TRBV6-2/TRBV6-3
D gene: TRBD1
clone size: few
CDR3 DNA: TGTGCCAGCAGTTACCACAGGGGGCTAAGTATGAACACTGAAGCTTTCTTT
CDR3 protein: CASSYHRGLSMNTEAFF

J gene: TRBJ2-5
V gene: TRBV29-1
D gene: .
clone size: .
CDR3 DNA: TGCAGCGTAGGCCAGTCAGGCCCAGAGACCCAGTACTTC
CDR3 protein: CSVGQSGPETQYF

J gene: TRBJ1-4
V gene: TRBV30
D gene: .
clone size: many
CDR3 DNA: TGTGCCTGGAGGGGGCCGGCTAATGAAAAACTGTTTTTT
CDR3 protein: CAWRGPANEKLFF

J gene: TRBJ1-6
V gene: TRBV2
D gene: .
clone size: few
CDR3 DNA: TGTGCCAGCAGTGGGCGGCAGGGAGAGGCTAATTCACCCCTCCACTTT
CDR3 protein: CASSGRQGEANSPLHF

J gene: TRBJ1-4
V gene: TRBV9
D gene: .
clone size: few
CDR3 DNA: TGTGCCAGCAGCGCCCCGGGGGATGAAAAACTGTTTTTT
CDR3 protein: CASSAPGDEKLFF

J gene: TRBJ2-6
V gene: TRBV20-1
D gene: .
clone size: .
CDR3 DNA: TGCAGTGCTAGTGAAATAGCGGAGAGCTCTGGGGCCAACGTCCTGACTTTC
CDR3 protein: CSASEIAESSGANVLTF

J gene: TRBJ1-2
V gene: TRBV28
D gene: .
clone size: few
CDR3 DNA: TGTGCCAGCAGTTTCGCGAACAGGCCTTGGGGCTACACCTTC
CDR3 protein: CASSFANRPWGYTF

J gene: TRBJ1-6
V gene: TRBV7-2
D gene: .
clone size: few
CDR3 DNA: TGTGCCAGCAACCCGACAGTGTATAATTCACCCCTCCACTTT
CDR3 protein: CASNPTVYNSPLHF